Included here is one TCR beta chain sequence, with context. The data derive from a study of blood T cell repertoires in COVID-19. About the research overall: Acute-phase and convalescent COVID-19 samples originated in the United States, Italy and Spain. Nucleic acid was either cDNA or gDNA, and it came from T cells, B-cell-depleted T cells, or PBMCs.

From germline, CDR1 is SGHRS and CDR2 YFSETQ. CDR3 length equals 14 residues. With 1 base removed from V and 6 bases from J, the gap between germline ends came to 10 bases. Original data processing: For nucleated cells, counts were estimated from reference gene primer amplification. Profiling relied on immunoSEQ multiplex PCR, and the TCRdb table lists in-frame clones only, not all of them. Clone size and the V and J calls come from that table; the DNA yielded D and trimming. This table holds about 110,000 clones, about 80% found once. The rearrangement joins TRBV5-1 to TRBJ2-2, with D uncertain. Sequencing was carried out using peripheral blood. The receptor comes from a woman aged 70-85 years with acute or convalescent COVID-19. The DNA for the CDR3 is TGCGCCAGCAGCTTGTTTCGGGTCGCCGGGGAGCTGTTTTTT. This sequence encodes CASSLFRVAGELFF.